This T cell receptor (beta chain) derives from a study of blood T cells in healthy people across ages. General study results and limits: Unsorted PBMC material precluded a definitive naive versus antigen-experienced comparison.

This clonotype was seen ten or more times. Its antigen is unidentified. PCR was performed a second time for roughly 7 to 11 cycles using a sample-barcoded 5' primer and a J-beta primer mix. TCRdb passed the 5' RACE reads through MiXCR, listing each CDR3 protein once. The repertoire has some 1.8 million distinct CDR3 sequences, roughly 43% of them found once; the top ten carry roughly 23%. With 4 bases removed from V and 5 bases from J, the gap between germline ends came to 15 bases. The germline gives CDR1 SQVTM, CDR2 ANQGSEA. The CDR3 covers 13 residues. This receptor was identified in a human donor in good health. The specimen was blood. The rearrangement links TRBV29-1 to TRBJ2-7; perhaps TRBD1 as D (5 bases). Written as DNA, the CDR3 is TGCAGCGTTGGCGAGGACATTTACCACGAGCAGTACTTC. Protein: CSVGEDIYHEQYF.